A selection of T cell receptor beta chains follows, all from one sample in a study of shared clonotypes between healthy human individuals. Data came from immunoSEQ multiplex PCR; TCRdb stores just in-frame clones and leaves some out. The data contain approximately 530,000 clones, about 96% of them singletons. Sequenced: naive CD4+ T cells sorted from blood. The receptors shown here come from a young woman in good health. CDR3s include the opening cysteine and the closing phenylalanine or tryptophan. D genes are given only for firm matches. Only some rows state a clone size, as once, few, many or a class for expanded clones.

d_gene	len	abundance	v_gene	j_gene	CDR3nt	CDR3aa
-	16	-	TRBV4-2	TRBJ2-2	TGTGCCAGCAGCCCTTGGCGGGACACCTACACCGGGGAGCTGTTTTTT	CASSPWRDTYTGELFF
-	16	-	TRBV30	TRBJ2-3	TGTGCCTGGAGTGGTTCCCCACGCGGGGGCACAGATACGCAGTATTTT	CAWSGSPRGGTDTQYF
-	13	-	TRBV30	TRBJ2-5	TGTGCCTGGAAGGTGGGGGCCTCCGAGACCCAGTACTTC	CAWKVGASETQYF
-	14	-	TRBV5-6	TRBJ2-6	TGTGCCAGCAGCTTACGTTGGGGGGCCAACGTCCTGACTTTC	CASSLRWGANVLTF
-	12	-	TRBV28	TRBJ2-1	TGTGCCAGCAGTTCCGGACTACACGAGCAGTTCTTC	CASSSGLHEQFF
-	13	-	TRBV19	TRBJ2-7	TGTGCCAGTAGTATACGCTTAGGGGACGAGCAGTACTTC	CASSIRLGDEQYF
-	13	once	TRBV6-1	TRBJ1-3	TGTGCCAGCAGTGACGGGCTGGGAAACACCATATATTTT	CASSDGLGNTIYF
TRBD2	14	-	TRBV18	TRBJ2-7	TGTGCCAGCTCACCTAGCGGGGGGTGGTACGAGCAGTACTTC	CASSPSGGWYEQYF
TRBD2	15	-	TRBV5-1	TRBJ2-3	TGCGCCAGCAGCCCCTCGGGACTAGCCGAGGGTAGGCAGTATTTT	CASSPSGLAEGRQYF
-	17	-	TRBV5-1	TRBJ1-2	TGCGCCAGCAGCTTTATGGGGGGCCCTACAGACGATTATGGCTACACCTTC	CASSFMGGPTDDYGYTF
-	13	-	TRBV6-5	TRBJ1-5	TGTGCCAGCAGTTATCGGGACACCCAGCCCCAGCATTTT	CASSYRDTQPQHF
-	16	-	TRBV14	TRBJ1-2	TGTGCCAGCAGCCATACTGACCTCAATTTTAACTATGGCTACACCTTC	CASSHTDLNFNYGYTF
TRBD2	17	-	TRBV7-2	TRBJ2-1	TGTGCCAGCAGCTGGCCGGGAGGGCCTCTTTCCTACAATGAGCAGTTCTTC	CASSWPGGPLSYNEQFF
-	13	-	TRBV30	TRBJ1-1	TGTGCCTGGAGCAGGGTGGAGAACACTGAAGCTTTCTTT	CAWSRVENTEAFF
TRBD2	16	-	TRBV12-5	TRBJ2-1	TGTGCTAGTGGTTTGCTCGGGACTAGCGGGAGTAATGAGCAGTTCTTC	CASGLLGTSGSNEQFF
-	11	-	TRBV7-6	TRBJ2-1	TGTGCCAGCAGCTTAGACAATGAGCAGTTCTTC	CASSLDNEQFF
-	15	-	TRBV19	TRBJ2-2	TGTGCCGCAACCGGAGGCCAGACTACAACCGGGGAGCTGTTTTTT	CAATGGQTTTGELFF
-	15	-	TRBV10-3	TRBJ2-3	TGTGCCATCAGTGAGTCGGCAGGGGGCACAGATACGCAGTATTTT	CAISESAGGTDTQYF
TRBD2	15	-	TRBV7-9	TRBJ2-1	TGTGCCAGCAGCTTGCTAGCGGGAGCCTACAATGAGCAGTTCTTC	CASSLLAGAYNEQFF
TRBD1	16	-	TRBV27	TRBJ1-1	TGTGCCAGCAGTGCCTTTGTGACAGGGGGCGTCACTGAAGCTTTCTTT	CASSAFVTGGVTEAFF
-	14	-	TRBV12-2	TRBJ2-2	TGTGCAAGTCGCCTTACGACAGGGGGCGAGGAGCTGTTTTTT	CASRLTTGGEELFF
-	14	-	TRBV13	TRBJ1-1	TGTGCCAGCAGCTTGTGGGGGCGGGACACTGAAGCTTTCTTT	CASSLWGRDTEAFF
-	18	-	TRBV18	TRBJ1-3	TGTGCCAGCTCACCTGGGTCCATTCGGGGGATCTCTGGAAACACCATATATTTT	CASSPGSIRGISGNTIYF
TRBD2	14	-	TRBV5-1	TRBJ2-7	TGCGCCAGCAGCCAGACTAGCGGGGGCGGGGAGCAGTACTTC	CASSQTSGGGEQYF
TRBD1	15	-	TRBV28	TRBJ1-2	TGTGCCAGCAGTTCCCGGGACAGGGGACTTCGAGGCTACACCTTC	CASSSRDRGLRGYTF
-	14	-	TRBV5-4	TRBJ2-7	TGTGCCAGCAGCTTCGACAGTGACCGCTACGAGCAGTACTTC	CASSFDSDRYEQYF
-	17	-	TRBV27	TRBJ1-2	TGTGCCAGCAGTTTATCTCTCGGAGACAGGAATAGTCCTGGCTACACCTTC	CASSLSLGDRNSPGYTF
TRBD2	13	-	TRBV28	TRBJ2-7	TGTGCCAGCAGTCCAGCGGGAGTAGCCGAGCAGTACTTC	CASSPAGVAEQYF
-	13	-	TRBV15	TRBJ2-7	TGTGCCACCAGCAGAGATCTACAATACGAGCAGTACTTC	CATSRDLQYEQYF
-	12	-	TRBV19	TRBJ2-1	TGTGCCAGCACAGGGAGGGTCGGTGAGCAGTTCTTC	CASTGRVGEQFF
-	15	-	TRBV5-1	TRBJ1-1	TGCGCCAGCAGTCCTCGGGGGCTGGAGAACACTGAAGCTTTCTTT	CASSPRGLENTEAFF
-	13	-	TRBV2	TRBJ1-2	TGTGCCAGCCAGGGAGGGACCCGTAATGGCTACACCTTC	CASQGGTRNGYTF
-	14	-	TRBV2	TRBJ2-1	TGTGCCAGCCTTAAAATAGAGGGTAACAATGAGCAGTTCTTC	CASLKIEGNNEQFF
-	16	-	TRBV6-5	TRBJ1-4	TGTGCCAGCAGTTACTCAGGGGGGACGGAGGGTGAAAAACTGTTTTTT	CASSYSGGTEGEKLFF
-	15	once	TRBV11-2	TRBJ2-5	TGTGCCAGCAGCTCTCAGTTCATACCTGGGGAGACCCAGTACTTC	CASSSQFIPGETQYF
-	14	-	TRBV21-1	TRBJ1-2	TGTGCCAGCAGCAAAGGGAGGGAAGGCGATGGCTACACCTTC	CASSKGREGDGYTF
-	16	once	TRBV5-4	TRBJ2-3	TGTGCCAGCAGCTTGGAGGGAAATGCGGGCACAGATACGCAGTATTTT	CASSLEGNAGTDTQYF